This T cell receptor beta chain was profiled in a study of cytomegalovirus exposure and HLA in healthy donors. Study-wide findings and caveats: In vitro assays verified that a few CMV-associated chains recognized CMV antigens specifically. The Asian-associated ancestry cluster reportedly had fewer N-insertions than the roughly 670-donor mean in a later analysis. With further analysis later on, most CMV-associated TCR beta chains appeared HLA-restricted. The classifier, whose performance was assessed in both the original and validation cohorts, reportedly diagnosed cytomegalovirus status with high specificity and sensitivity.

The V gene's germline CDR1 is SGHDN and CDR2 FVKESK. The CDR3 has 17 residues. V lost 4 bases, J lost 0 bases, and 10 bases stayed unmatched. With respect to this clone: Its antigen is undetermined.

Researchers ran the PCR with 60 Vbeta and 13 Jbeta primers. Assay: immunoSEQ multiplex PCR; the TCRdb copy retains only in-frame clones and omits some. The sample has some 28,000 clones; the top ten hold less than 0.75%. The TCR comes from a man aged 30-40 years in good health and CMV-seronegative. The sequenced sample consisted of PBMCs. The chain links TRBV14 to TRBJ1-1, with TRBD1 matching 8 bases. This CDR3 is CASSRGTGEGMNTEAFF. The CDR3 nucleotides read TGTGCCAGCAGCCGGGGGACAGGTGAGGGCATGAACACTGAAGCTTTCTTT.